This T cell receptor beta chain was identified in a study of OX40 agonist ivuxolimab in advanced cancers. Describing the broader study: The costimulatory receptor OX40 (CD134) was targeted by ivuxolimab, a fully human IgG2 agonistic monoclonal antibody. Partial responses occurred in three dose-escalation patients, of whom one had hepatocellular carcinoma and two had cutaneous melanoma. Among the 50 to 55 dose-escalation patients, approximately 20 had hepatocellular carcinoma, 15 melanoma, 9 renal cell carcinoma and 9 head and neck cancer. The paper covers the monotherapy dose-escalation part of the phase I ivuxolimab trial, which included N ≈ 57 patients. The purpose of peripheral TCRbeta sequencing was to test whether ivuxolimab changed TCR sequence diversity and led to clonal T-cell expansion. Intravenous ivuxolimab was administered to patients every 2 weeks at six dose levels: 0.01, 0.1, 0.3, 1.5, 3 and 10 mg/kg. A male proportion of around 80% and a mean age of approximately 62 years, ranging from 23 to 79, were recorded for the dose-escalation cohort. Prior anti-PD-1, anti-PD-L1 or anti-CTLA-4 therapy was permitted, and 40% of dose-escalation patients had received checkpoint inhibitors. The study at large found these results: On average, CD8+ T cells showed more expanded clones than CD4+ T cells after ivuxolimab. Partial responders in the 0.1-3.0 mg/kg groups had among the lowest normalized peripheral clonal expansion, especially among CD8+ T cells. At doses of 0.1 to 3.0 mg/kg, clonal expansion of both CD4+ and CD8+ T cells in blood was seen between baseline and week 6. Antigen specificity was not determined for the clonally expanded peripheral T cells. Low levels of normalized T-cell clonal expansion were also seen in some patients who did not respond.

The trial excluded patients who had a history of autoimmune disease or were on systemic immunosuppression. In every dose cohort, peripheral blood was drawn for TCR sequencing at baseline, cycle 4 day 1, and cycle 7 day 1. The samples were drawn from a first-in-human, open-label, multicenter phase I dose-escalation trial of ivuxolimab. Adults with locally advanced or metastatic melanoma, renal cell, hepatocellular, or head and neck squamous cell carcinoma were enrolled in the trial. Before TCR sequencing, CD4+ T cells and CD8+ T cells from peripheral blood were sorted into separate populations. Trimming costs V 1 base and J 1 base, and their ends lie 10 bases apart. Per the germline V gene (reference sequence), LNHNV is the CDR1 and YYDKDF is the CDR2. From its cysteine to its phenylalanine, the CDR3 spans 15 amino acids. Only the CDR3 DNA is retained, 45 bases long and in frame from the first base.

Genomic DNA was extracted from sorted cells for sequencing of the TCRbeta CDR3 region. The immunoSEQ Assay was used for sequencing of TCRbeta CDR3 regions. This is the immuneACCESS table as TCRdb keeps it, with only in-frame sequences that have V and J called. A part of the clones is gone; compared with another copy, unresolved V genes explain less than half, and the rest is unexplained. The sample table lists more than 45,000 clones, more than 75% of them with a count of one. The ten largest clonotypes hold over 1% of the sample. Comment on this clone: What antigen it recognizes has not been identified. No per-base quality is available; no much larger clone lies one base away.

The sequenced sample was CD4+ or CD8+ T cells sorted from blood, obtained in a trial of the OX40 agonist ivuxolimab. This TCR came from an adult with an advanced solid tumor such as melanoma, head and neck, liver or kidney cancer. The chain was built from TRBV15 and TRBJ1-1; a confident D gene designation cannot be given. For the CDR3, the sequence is CATSRGESGNTEAFF. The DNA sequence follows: TGTGCCACCAGCAGAGGGGAGTCGGGGAACACTGAAGCTTTCTTT.